This TCR beta chain was identified in a study of molecular identifiers for immune sequencing clone quantification. This clonotype has at least ten counts. Library preparation followed earlier protocols using designated TCR primers. TCRdb passed the PCR reads through MiXCR, listing each CDR3 protein once. This sample has around 320,000 distinct CDR3 sequences, with roughly 24% found just once. Germline CDR1 SGHRS, CDR2 YFSETQ. V lost 0 bases and J 7 bases, leaving 16 bases between the germline ends. The CDR3 contains 15 residues. The receptor was isolated from a human donor in good health. Some libraries in this study had Jurkat cell RNA spiked in. This sequence joins TRBV5-1 and TRBJ2-5; possible D gene TRBD1, 6 bases. Sequencing was done on a sample of naive CD8+ T cells from blood, with Jurkat cell RNA spiked in. This sample's subset: FACS-sorted CD8+CD4-CCR7+CD45RA+ naive T cells. The CDR3 DNA sequence: TGCGCCAGCAGCTTGGGGACAGCCTCAGGAGGGACCCAGTACTTC. Protein sequence: CASSLGTASGGTQYF.